This TCR beta chain stems from a study of cytomegalovirus exposure and HLA in healthy donors. 60 Vbeta and 13 Jbeta primers were used in PCR. Original methodology: In a later analysis, of roughly 83 million unique beta chains, about 12 million appeared in at least two donors. Generated by immunoSEQ multiplex PCR, the TCRdb table keeps only in-frame clones and is missing some. The DNA gave D and trimming, while V, J and clone size come from that table. This table holds 130,000 to 150,000 clones, about 80% found once. This clone was counted only a few times. Its antigen is unidentified. The CDR3 spans 13 residues. Germline CDR1 and CDR2: SGHTA and FQGTGA. The V segment lost 5 bases and the J segment 4 bases; nucleotides outside the gene matches: 1. Overall study results and limits: Relative to the roughly 700-donor mean, N-insertions were reportedly fewer in an Asian-associated ancestry cluster in a later analysis. Among TCR beta chains, those listed as cytomegalovirus-associated numbered around 160. The CMV antigen specificity of a few CMV-associated chains was confirmed through in vitro analysis.

This clonotype originated in a man in his forties in good health and CMV-seropositive. The sample was PBMCs. The chain employs TRBV7-3 and TRBJ2-1, with 8 bases that match TRBD2. The CDR3 DNA follows: TGTGCCAGCAGCCAGCGGGAGTACAATGAGCAGTTCTTC. Its translation is CASSQREYNEQFF.